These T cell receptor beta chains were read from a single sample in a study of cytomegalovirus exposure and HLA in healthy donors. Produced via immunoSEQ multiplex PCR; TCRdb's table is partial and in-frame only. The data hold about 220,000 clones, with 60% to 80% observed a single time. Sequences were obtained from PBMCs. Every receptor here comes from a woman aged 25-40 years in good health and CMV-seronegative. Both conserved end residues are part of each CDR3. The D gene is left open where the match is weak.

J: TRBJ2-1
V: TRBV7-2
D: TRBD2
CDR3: CASSFGGGGGYGEQFF

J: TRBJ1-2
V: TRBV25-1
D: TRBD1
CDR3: CATRQGRKGYTF

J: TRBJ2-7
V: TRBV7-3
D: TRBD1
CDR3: CASSVDRGYEQYF

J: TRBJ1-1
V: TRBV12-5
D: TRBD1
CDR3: CASGFPGQGNWDTEAFF

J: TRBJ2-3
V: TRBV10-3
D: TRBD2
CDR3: CAISESPAGGTDTQYF

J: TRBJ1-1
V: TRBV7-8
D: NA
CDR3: CASSPGRGNTEAFF

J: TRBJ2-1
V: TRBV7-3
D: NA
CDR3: CPSSFARTNEQFF

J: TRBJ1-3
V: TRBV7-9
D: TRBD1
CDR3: CASSPRLQGSSGNTIYF

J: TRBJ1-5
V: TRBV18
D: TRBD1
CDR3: CASSPEQGVHQPQHF

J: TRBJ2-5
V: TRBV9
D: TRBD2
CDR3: CASSDSGLPQETQYF

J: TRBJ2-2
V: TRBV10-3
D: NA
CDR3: CAISGTSSGELFF